Listed below are T cell receptor beta chains from one sample, sequenced in a study of OX40 agonist ivuxolimab in advanced cancers. Libraries were prepared by immunoSEQ multiplex PCR; TCRdb keeps only in-frame clonotypes and omits some of them. Among tens of thousands of clones listed, around 89% were seen once. This specimen consisted of CD4+ or CD8+ T cells sorted from blood, obtained in a trial of the OX40 agonist ivuxolimab. The receptors come from an adult with an advanced solid tumor such as melanoma, head and neck, liver or kidney cancer. The CDR3 runs from the conserved cysteine through the conserved F or W. D genes are given only for firm matches.

CDR3,V,D
CASSFRGPNTEAFF,TRBV28,-
CASSFITNTGELFF,TRBV27,-
CASSLDRTPNQPQHF,TRBV27,-
CATSRGPSGSSYEQYF,TRBV15,TRBD2
CASRDSLQETQYF,TRBV6-5,-
CASSIGGTSTYEQYF,TRBV19,TRBD2
CASSDSLRFSTDTQYF,TRBV6-4,-
CASSIGYEGQDNSPLHF,TRBV19,TRBD1
CASSLGDSSYEQYF,TRBV7-9,TRBD1
CASSQDSPRENTEAFF,TRBV14,-
CASSGQGNSPLHF,TRBV5-1,TRBD1
CASRSGTSTDTQYF,TRBV7-8,-
CASSSSGLAGVDTQYF,TRBV7-9,TRBD2
CASSFFRGHEQYF,TRBV27,-
CSAYQGNTGELFF,TRBV29-1,-
CASRHAELDEETQYF,TRBV6-5,-
CASSHTIQGANTEAFF,TRBV11-2,TRBD1
CASSYSSASPYEQYF,TRBV6-5,-
CASSLTGLGTEAFF,TRBV27,-
CASSPVGLTYEQYF,TRBV19,-
CASSEGQLYNEQFF,TRBV2,-
CASSLEPFPQGNEQFF,TRBV7-6,-
CASSLEAGGNTDTQYF,TRBV11-3,TRBD2
CASSYRAGGPNYGYTF,TRBV11-2,TRBD1
CASTLGGYEQFF,TRBV2,TRBD2
CASSLLAGSTDTQYF,TRBV7-9,TRBD2
CASSLSRLSLTDTQYF,TRBV28,-
CASRAGVGYNEQFF,TRBV2,TRBD2
CASKSGGAYNEQFF,TRBV27,TRBD2
CASRMIGEGEDQPQHF,TRBV5-4,-
CAWSTGYGTEAFF,TRBV30,-
CASSLTGTLYTF,TRBV27,-
CAIKDSLLITEAFF,TRBV6-1,-
CAISEGTVGVLQPQHF,TRBV10-3,TRBD1
CSVWNRGEDYGYTF,TRBV29-1,TRBD1
CASSPLPGRQANTEAFF,TRBV4-2,-
CASSPWAGLNYEQYF,TRBV7-2,-
CATRLGTEAFF,TRBV27,-
CASSQDPAGDLNEQYF,TRBV4-1,-
CASSLVVYEQYF,TRBV11-2,-
CASSVEGGAFGYTF,TRBV9,TRBD1
CASSEPGTESTDTQYF,TRBV2,TRBD1
CASSTRDSSYEQYF,TRBV19,TRBD1
CASSSILVSGELFF,TRBV11-2,-
CASSVLGRSRTDTQYF,TRBV9,-